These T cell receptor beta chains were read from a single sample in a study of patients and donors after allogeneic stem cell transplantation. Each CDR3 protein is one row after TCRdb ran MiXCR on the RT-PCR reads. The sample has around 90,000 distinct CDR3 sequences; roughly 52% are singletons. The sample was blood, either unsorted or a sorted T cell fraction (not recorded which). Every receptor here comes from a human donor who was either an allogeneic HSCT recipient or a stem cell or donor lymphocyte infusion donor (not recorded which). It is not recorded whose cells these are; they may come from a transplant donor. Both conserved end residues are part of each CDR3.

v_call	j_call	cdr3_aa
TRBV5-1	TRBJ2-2	CASSSGPLGELFF
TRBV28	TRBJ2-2	CASSSSGYTGELFF
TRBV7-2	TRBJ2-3	CASSRLVTDTQYF
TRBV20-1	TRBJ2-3	CSARPGYDTQYF
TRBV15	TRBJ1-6	CATRVGVGYNSPLHF
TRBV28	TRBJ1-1	CASSLPNRAGMNTEAFF
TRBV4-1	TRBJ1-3	CASSQDFGNTIYF
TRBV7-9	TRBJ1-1	CASSSGAENTEAFF
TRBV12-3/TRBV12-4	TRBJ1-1	CASSFLQGPNTEAFF
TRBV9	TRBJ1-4	CASSEGRGEKLFF
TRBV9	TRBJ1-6	CASSLSGTANSPLHF
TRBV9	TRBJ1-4	CASSVGTGATNEKLFF
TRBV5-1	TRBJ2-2	CASSLVDIPNTGELFF
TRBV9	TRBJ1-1	CASSVASMNTEAFF
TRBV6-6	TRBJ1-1	CASSYEVNTEAFF
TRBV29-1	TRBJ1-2	CSVAPGHQVYGYTF
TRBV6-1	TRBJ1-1	CASIRGDQSTEAFF
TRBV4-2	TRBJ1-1	CASSQDGAVHTEAFF
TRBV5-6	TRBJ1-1	CASSLGLEAFF
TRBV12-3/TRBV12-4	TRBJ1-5	CASRTGIIQPQHF
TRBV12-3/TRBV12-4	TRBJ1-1	CASSLSRLNTEAFF
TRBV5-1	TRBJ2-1	CASSLREYNEQFF
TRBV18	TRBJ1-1	CASSFSSNTEAFF
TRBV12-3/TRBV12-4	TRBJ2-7	CASRRAGYEQYF
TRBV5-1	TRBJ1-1	CASSLKQPQNTEAFF
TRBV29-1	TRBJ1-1	CSVEARQVMNTEAFF
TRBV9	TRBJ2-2	CASSVDGTGYTGELFF
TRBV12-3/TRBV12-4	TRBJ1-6	CASTPRHNSPLHF